What follows are 32 T cell receptor beta chains derived from one specimen sequenced in a study of T cell responses to AZD1222 COVID-19 vaccine. Repertoires were generated with immunoSEQ multiplex PCR, while TCRdb's copy carries only in-frame clones and drops some. The data contain 65,000 to 80,000 clones, roughly 90% of them singletons. The sequences come from peripheral blood, collected on day 0 of AZD1222 vaccination. Source of these receptors: an adult in good health.

This clone was seen only once. The V and J genes are TRBV10-3 and TRBJ1-5; D not resolved. The germline V and J ends were trimmed by 3 bases and 5 bases, with 5 bases remaining between them. Germline lookup yields CDR1 ENHRY and CDR2 SYGVKD. CDR3 length: 12 amino acids. This chain's CDR3 is CAISDPDQPQHF. The CDR3 DNA is TGTGCCATCAGTGATCCGGATCAGCCCCAGCATTTT.

The V gene is TRBV7-2, the J gene TRBJ2-1, with 11 bases matching TRBD2. The trim removed 5 bases at V and 8 bases at J, leaving 11 bases unmatched. The germline V gene has CDR1 SGHTA and CDR2 FQGNSA. The CDR3 loop spans 16 amino acids. CDR3 DNA: TGTGCCAGCAGCCCCCGAACTAGCGGGAGTGTCCATGAGCAGTTCTTC. Its translation: CASSPRTSGSVHEQFF.

The chain joins TRBV18 to TRBJ1-5; 7 bases agree with TRBD1. The CDR3 is made up of 15 amino acids. Germline values: CDR1 KGHSH, CDR2 LQKENI. J gave up 3 bases and V 2 bases, and 4 bases lay outside the gene matches. Written as DNA, the CDR3 is TGTGCCAGCTCACCAAGGGACAGAAACAATCAGCCCCAGCATTTT. Its protein is CASSPRDRNNQPQHF.

This sequence joins TRBV14 and TRBJ1-1; 8 nucleotides line up with TRBD1. The CDR3 runs 14 residues. Unmatched junction bases numbered 3, after V lost 3 bases and J lost 3 bases. Germline-derived CDR1 and CDR2 are SGHDN and FVKESK. The CDR3 DNA sequence: TGTGCCAGCAGCCATGGACAGGGCTACACTGAAGCTTTCTTT. Its translation: CASSHGQGYTEAFF.

This clone was picked up a small number of times. The chain couples TRBV27 to TRBJ1-5; D is possibly TRBD1 (6 bases). V was pared by 8 bases and J by 0 bases, with 14 bases between. The CDR3 extends over 15 amino acids. Germline CDR1 is MNHEY and CDR2 is SMNVEV (reference sequence). DNA of the CDR3: TGTGCCAGCGCTAAAACAGGGATTAGCAATCAGCCCCAGCATTTT. Translated, it gives CASAKTGISNQPQHF.

This clone was detected once. This chain uses TRBV6-2 or TRBV6-3 with TRBJ2-2; D is ambiguous. The CDR3 covers 15 residues. Trimming stripped 5 bases from V and 4 bases from J, with 14 bases between. CDR1 is MNHEY, CDR2 SVGEGT, per germline. The CDR3 coding sequence is TGTGCCAGCAGTCTTACTGCCGGTGGCACCGGGGAGCTGTTTTTT. This encodes CASSLTAGGTGELFF.

The chain employs TRBV5-1 and TRBJ2-1, with 10 bases fitting TRBD2. The CDR3 length is 16 residues. V lost 0 bases, J lost 5 bases, and 5 bases stayed unmatched. CDR1 is SGHRS and CDR2 is YFSETQ in the germline V gene. CDR3 protein: CASSLGPTSGNNEQFF. CDR3 DNA: TGCGCCAGCAGCTTGGGTCCTACTAGCGGGAACAATGAGCAGTTCTTC. Full variable domain (remainder filled in from reference TRBV5-1 and TRBJ2-1): KAGVTQTPRYLIKTRGQQVTLSCSPISGHRSVSWYQQTPGQGLQFLFEYFSETQRNKGNFPGRFSGRQFSNSRSEMNVSTLELGDSALYLCASSLGPTSGNNEQFFGPGTRLTVL.

V usage is TRBV6-2 or TRBV6-3 and J usage is TRBJ2-3; 7 nucleotides match TRBD2. The CDR3 contains 14 residues. J lost 6 bases, V lost 2 bases, and 5 bases had no gene match. The germline V gene has CDR1 MNHEY and CDR2 SVGEGT. The CDR3 bases are TGTGCCAGCAGTTACAGGGAGGGGTCGGATACGCAGTATTTT. It encodes CASSYREGSDTQYF.

This rearrangement joins TRBV25-1 to TRBJ2-7; D is possibly TRBD1 (5 bases). The CDR3 is 14 residues long. Looked up from germline, CDR1 is MGHDK and CDR2 is SYGVNS. Trimming removed 8 bases from V and 6 bases from J, with 20 bases in between. CDR3: CASSARVGFPEQYF. The CDR3 coding sequence is TGTGCCAGCTCAGCCAGGGTAGGTTTTCCCGAGCAGTACTTC.

The V call is TRBV6-2 or TRBV6-3, the J call TRBJ2-2; D is perhaps TRBD1 or TRBD2 (5 bases each). The CDR3 runs 18 residues. V lost 0 bases and J 0 bases, leaving 14 bases between the germline ends. Germline CDR1 is MNHEY and CDR2 is SVGEGT. In nucleotides, the CDR3 is TGTGCCAGCAGTTACTCCCATGGGGGAGTCGCGAACACCGGGGAGCTGTTTTTT. The encoded protein is CASSYSHGGVANTGELFF.

CDR3 bases: TGTGCCAGCAGCCCATATAATTCACCCCTCCACTTT. It translates to CASSPYNSPLHF. The chain carries TRBV5-6 and TRBJ1-6; D remains ambiguous. This CDR3 contains 12 residues. Trimming stripped 4 bases from V and 4 bases from J, with 3 bases between. Germline V gene data show CDR1 as SGHDT and CDR2 as YYEEEE. Combining the CDR3 with reference TRBV5-6 and TRBJ1-6 gives the whole variable domain DAGVTQSPTHLIKTRGQQVTLRCSPKSGHDTVSWYQQALGQGPQFIFQYYEEEERQRGNFPDRFSGHQFPNYSSELNVNALLLGDSALYLCASSPYNSPLHFGNGTRLTVT.

The rearrangement uses TRBV5-1 and TRBJ2-2, with 10 bases lining up with TRBD2. From germline, CDR1 is SGHRS and CDR2 YFSETQ. The J segment lost 5 bases and the V segment lost 2 bases, leaving 3 bases of the junction unmatched. This CDR3 comprises 15 residues. In DNA form, the CDR3 reads TGCGCCAGCAGCTTCGGACTAGCGGCTACCGGGGAGCTGTTTTTT. Residues: CASSFGLAATGELFF.

The chain uses TRBV7-9 and TRBJ1-2, with TRBD1 as a possible D gene (6 bases). In germline, CDR1 is SEHNR, CDR2 FQNEAQ (reference sequence). The V and J ends lost 2 bases and 7 bases respectively, with 11 bases between them. The length of the CDR3 is 13 residues. The CDR3 nucleotides are TGTGCCAGCAGCTTAAGTACAGGGAGTGGCTACACCTTC. This sequence encodes CASSLSTGSGYTF.

The chain couples TRBV30 to TRBJ1-5; D not certain. CDR1 GTSNPN and CDR2 SVGIG come from the germline V gene (reference sequence). The V gene lost 0 bases and the J gene lost 0 bases, with 9 bases spanning the gap. This CDR3 has 15 amino acids. DNA for the CDR3: TGTGCCTGGAGTGTAAGAACGGATAGCAATCAGCCCCAGCATTTT. Translating it yields CAWSVRTDSNQPQHF.

This clone was seen a few times. The sample carries other DNA sequences with the same CDR3. The chain joins TRBV6-6 to TRBJ1-2; D gene unclear. Germline assignment: CDR1 MNHNY and CDR2 SVGAGI (reference sequence). The CDR3 sequence is 11 residues long. Deletions cut 7 bases from V and 8 bases from J, with 11 bases between. Written as DNA, the CDR3 is TGTGCCAGCACCGGCCTGGGGGGCTACACCTTC. This sequence encodes CASTGLGGYTF.

Only one count was recorded for this clone. This chain links TRBV28 with TRBJ2-3, with D unclear. Trimming stripped 3 bases from V and 0 bases from J, with 7 bases between. This CDR3 spans 14 amino acids. Germline assignment: CDR1 MDHEN and CDR2 SYDVKM. CDR3 sequence: CASSFDISTDTQYF. CDR3 bases: TGTGCCAGCAGTTTTGACATTAGCACAGATACGCAGTATTTT.

The V and J genes are TRBV9 and TRBJ1-5, with D unclear. Deletions cut 0 bases from V and 3 bases from J, with 4 bases between. Germline V gene lookup returns CDR1 SGDLS and CDR2 YYNGEE. The CDR3 runs to 13 residues. In nucleotides, the CDR3 is TGTGCCAGCAGCGTAGGACCCAATCAGCCCCAGCATTTT. Encoded protein: CASSVGPNQPQHF.

V and J are TRBV5-1 and TRBJ1-6, with a tentative D call TRBD1 (6 bases). There are 13 residues in the CDR3. CDR1 is SGHRS, CDR2 YFSETQ, per germline. V was cut by 0 bases and J by 10 bases, with 8 bases left in between. CDR3: CASSLARGSPLHF. The DNA of the CDR3 is TGCGCCAGCAGCTTGGCCAGGGGCTCACCCCTCCACTTT.

The CDR3: CASRKHEDQPQHF. For the CDR3, the DNA is TGTGCCAGCAGGAAACACGAGGATCAGCCCCAGCATTTT. V usage is TRBV27 and J usage is TRBJ1-5; D is unclear. The CDR3 has 13 residues. Germline V CDR1 and CDR2: MNHEY, SMNVEV (reference sequence). With 6 bases removed from V and 5 bases from J, the gap between germline ends came to 11 bases.

This clone came up once. The CDR3 DNA is TGCGCCAGCGCTACCGGACTCCCCCGCGAAAACACTGAAGCTTTCTTT. Translated: CASATGLPRENTEAFF. The chain couples TRBV5-1 to TRBJ1-1; D remains unclear. This CDR3 region has 16 residues. Germline lookup yields CDR1 SGHRS and CDR2 YFSETQ. Trimming removed 7 bases at V and 2 bases at J, with 21 bases between.

This clone is a singleton in its sample. The genes are TRBV5-1 and TRBJ2-7, with 9 nucleotides matching TRBD2. With 3 bases clipped from V and 2 bases from J, the junction kept 9 bases outside the gene matches. Germline CDR1 is SGHRS and CDR2 is YFSETQ. The CDR3 length is 16 residues. The CDR3 sequence: CASSWRGRAGTYEQYF. In DNA, the CDR3 is TGCGCCAGCAGCTGGCGCGGGAGGGCGGGAACCTACGAGCAGTACTTC.

The chain recombines TRBV7-2 with TRBJ1-5; D is unresolved. The CDR3 totals 15 residues. V lost 6 bases to trimming and J lost 5 bases, with 17 bases between them. CDR1 is SGHTA and CDR2 is FQGNSA in the germline V gene. CDR3 nucleotides: TGTGCCAGCAGGGAGAGGTCGGGTAGTCATCAGCCCCAGCATTTT. It codes for CASRERSGSHQPQHF.

The chain uses TRBV7-9 and TRBJ2-1; D is uncertain. Per the germline V gene, CDR1 is SEHNR and CDR2 is FQNEAQ (reference sequence). The length of the CDR3 is 14 residues. With 3 bases removed from V and 1 base from J, the gap between germline ends came to 7 bases. The CDR3 coding sequence is TGTGCCAGCAGCTTTATGGGGTCCTACAATGAGCAGTTCTTC. It codes for CASSFMGSYNEQFF. Drawing the rest from reference TRBV7-9 and TRBJ2-1, the complete variable domain is DTGVSQNPRHKITKRGQNVTFRCDPISEHNRLYWYRQTLGQGPEFLTYFQNEAQLEKSRLLSDRFSAERPKGSFSTLEIQRTEQGDSAMYLCASSFMGSYNEQFFGPGTRLTVL.

This chain connects TRBV6-5 to TRBJ1-1, with D maybe TRBD1 (5 bases). V dropped 6 bases and J dropped 3 bases, with 14 bases sitting between them. CDR1 MNHEY and CDR2 SVGAGI come from the germline V gene. The CDR3 is made up of 14 amino acids. CDR3 in amino acids: CASRTGGDYTEAFF. The CDR3, as DNA: TGTGCCAGCAGGACCGGAGGGGATTACACTGAAGCTTTCTTT.

This chain connects TRBV27 to TRBJ1-5; D unresolved. CDR3 length: 14 residues. V gave up 4 bases and J gave up 0 bases, with 7 bases separating them. Germline V lookup: CDR1 MNHEY, CDR2 SMNVEV (reference sequence). The CDR3 region is CASSWSYSNQPQHF. The CDR3 DNA follows: TGTGCCAGCAGTTGGAGTTATAGCAATCAGCCCCAGCATTTT.

This clone is a singleton in its sample. The rearrangement joins TRBV21-1 to TRBJ2-3; TRBD2, the D gene given by the table, was not confirmed from the DNA. TRBV21-1 is an annotated pseudogene. The CDR3 length is 20 residues. The CDR3 region has the DNA TGTGCCAGCAGTGGCCCCGACAGGGGGCCGATTAGCGGGAGCGGGGATACGCAGTATTTT. Amino acid sequence: CASSGPDRGPISGSGDTQYF.

The rearrangement links TRBV21-1 to TRBJ1-4; the table's D gene call, TRBD1, was not cross checked with the DNA. TRBV21-1 is shown as a pseudogene. This CDR3 region has 13 residues. DNA for the CDR3: TGTGCCAGCAGCCCCCGACAGGTTGAAAAACTGTTTTTT. The encoded protein is CASSPRQVEKLFF.

This clone was detected only once. The rearrangement uses TRBV19 and TRBJ2-1; 15 nucleotides agree with TRBD2. The J segment lost 6 bases and the V segment lost 5 bases, leaving 2 bases of the junction unmatched. The CDR3 consists of 15 residues. Germline V gene sequence: CDR1 LNHDA, CDR2 SQIVND (reference sequence). CDR3 bases: TGTGCCAGTAGTCGGACTAGCGGGAGGGCCAATGAGCAGTTCTTC. Protein product: CASSRTSGRANEQFF.

This clone was recorded a few times. The V call is TRBV7-9, the J call TRBJ2-7; a weak D match, TRBD1 (6 bases). The CDR3 has 15 residues. Germline-derived CDR1 and CDR2 are SEHNR and FQNEAQ (reference sequence). V lost 1 base, J lost 8 bases, and 18 bases lay in between. CDR3 amino acids: CASSLVGHQRGKQYF. The CDR3 DNA is TGTGCCAGCAGCTTAGTGGGACATCAAAGAGGGAAGCAGTACTTC.

This chain joins TRBV19 and TRBJ2-1; D call uncertain. Germline assignment: CDR1 LNHDA and CDR2 SQIVND (reference sequence). The V end lost 6 bases, the J end lost 7 bases, and 16 bases lay between the germline ends. The CDR3 has 14 amino acids. Here the CDR3 reads CASRTRSWANEQFF. DNA for the CDR3: TGTGCCAGTAGGACCCGCTCCTGGGCAAATGAGCAGTTCTTC.

This chain joins TRBV9 and TRBJ1-3, with unresolved D. This CDR3 is 12 amino acids long. CDR1 is SGDLS, CDR2 YYNGEE, per germline. V dropped 3 bases and J dropped 4 bases, with 5 bases sitting between them. The CDR3 region is CASSAMGNTIYF. The CDR3 DNA follows: TGTGCCAGCAGCGCCATGGGAAACACCATATATTTT.

This clone was counted once. The chain carries TRBV20-1 and TRBJ1-2, with D unclear. V was trimmed by 6 bases and J by 8 bases, leaving 13 bases between them. The CDR3 loop spans 11 amino acids. The germline V gene encodes CDR1 DFQATT and CDR2 SNEGSKA (reference sequence). CDR3 in DNA: TGCAGTGCGTTGAGACCGGACGGCTACACCTTC. Protein sequence: CSALRPDGYTF.